This T cell receptor (beta chain) was identified in a study of T cells in tumors after PD-1 blockade. Using immunoSEQ multiplex PCR, the repertoire was profiled, and TCRdb retains in-frame clones only, with some absent. The data hold under 75,000 clones, with under 80% observed a single time. V was shortened by 4 bases and J by 4 bases, with 17 bases between the two germline ends. The CDR3 has 15 residues. Germline CDR1 is SGHRS and CDR2 is YFSETQ. The material sequenced was PBMCs, taken after anti-PD-1 treatment. The V and J genes are TRBV5-1 and TRBJ2-5; weak D call: TRBD2 (5 bases). The receptor's source is a human donor with basal cell carcinoma. CDR3 sequence reads: CASSPTLLVRETQYF. In DNA form, the CDR3 reads TGCGCCAGCAGCCCGACCCTACTAGTGAGAGAGACCCAGTACTTC.